The 21 T cell receptor beta chains below were found in one sample sequenced in a study of technical replicates of blood from several donors. The data were produced by immunoSEQ multiplex PCR, yet TCRdb's version contains in-frame clones alone and is incomplete. In the table there are over 70,000 clones, 95% of which are singletons. Sequenced input: T cells isolated from PBMCs. Receptors were obtained from a human donor in good health.

CDR3 amino acids: CASSLSATRQTQYF. CDR3 bases: TGTGCCAGCAGTTTATCTGCGACTAGACAGACCCAGTACTTC. The chain employs TRBV27 and TRBJ2-5, with a weak D call TRBD2 (6 bases). This CDR3 spans 14 amino acids. Germline V gene data show CDR1 as MNHEY and CDR2 as SMNVEV (reference sequence). V dropped 0 bases and J dropped 6 bases, with 11 bases sitting between them.

The chain carries TRBV19 and TRBJ2-5; TRBD2 agrees at 12 bases. CDR1 is LNHDA and CDR2 is SQIVND in the germline V gene (reference sequence). The CDR3 spans 16 residues. V shed 3 bases and J 3 bases; nucleotides not matched to a gene: 5. The CDR3 loop is CASSIPRLAGEETQYF. The CDR3 DNA reads as TGTGCCAGTAGTATCCCTCGACTAGCGGGAGAAGAGACCCAGTACTTC. Filled out from reference TRBV19 and TRBJ2-5, the complete variable domain reads DGGITQSPKYLFRKEGQNVTLSCEQNLNHDAMYWYRQDPGQGLRLIYYSQIVNDFQKGDIAEGYSVSREKKESFPLTVTSAQKNPTAFYLCASSIPRLAGEETQYFGPGTRLLVL.

The J gene is TRBJ2-2, the V gene TRBV7-8; the D gene is possibly TRBD1 (5 bases). The CDR3 is 18 residues long. From germline, CDR1 is SGHVS and CDR2 FQNEAQ. V shed 6 bases and J shed 1 base, with 21 bases lying between them. This CDR3 is CASRSAEIRALNTGELFF. The CDR3 nucleotides read TGTGCCAGCAGGTCCGCCGAAATCAGGGCTTTGAACACCGGGGAGCTGTTTTTT. Complete variable domain (other parts from reference TRBV7-8 and TRBJ2-2): GAGVSQSPRYKVAKRGQDVALRCDPISGHVSLFWYQQALGQGPEFLTYFQNEAQLDKSGLPSDRFFAERPEGSVSTLKIQRTQQEDSAVYLCASRSAEIRALNTGELFFGEGSRLTVL.

J is TRBJ1-2 and V is TRBV5-1; D might be TRBD1 (6 bases). Germline CDR1 reads SGHRS; CDR2 reads YFSETQ. This CDR3 comprises 14 residues. Deletions cut 1 base from V and 8 bases from J, with 15 bases between. The CDR3 nucleotides are TGCGCCAGCAGCTTGTTCGGGGGGCATCGGGGCTACACCTTC. It translates to CASSLFGGHRGYTF.

V gene TRBV28 combines with J gene TRBJ1-5, with a possible D match to TRBD1 (6 bases). The CDR3 has 15 amino acids. V shed 3 bases and J shed 2 bases, with 11 bases lying between them. Germline V gene sequence: CDR1 MDHEN, CDR2 SYDVKM. CDR3 nucleotides: TGTGCCAGCAGTTTGGGGGCGTCCGGCAATCAGCCCCAGCATTTT. Translated: CASSLGASGNQPQHF.

This chain joins TRBV6-6 and TRBJ2-1, with TRBD2 matching 9 bases. With 3 bases clipped from V and 4 bases from J, the junction kept 4 bases outside the gene matches. This CDR3 region has 15 residues. CDR1 and CDR2 from the germline V gene are MNHNY and SVGAGI (reference sequence). CDR3 bases: TGTGCCAGCAGTTATGCGGGAGGGGGATACAATGAGCAGTTCTTC. This codes for CASSYAGGGYNEQFF.

The chain links TRBV19 to TRBJ1-1, with a weak D call TRBD1 (5 bases). V was cut by 7 bases and J by 1 base, with 16 bases left in between. This CDR3 is 15 amino acids long. In germline, CDR1 is LNHDA, CDR2 SQIVND (reference sequence). CDR3 protein: CASIDRPRANTEAFF. The CDR3 DNA sequence: TGTGCCAGTATTGACAGACCCAGGGCGAACACTGAAGCTTTCTTT.

The CDR3 coding sequence is TGTGCCAGCAGTTTCGGACAGGGCTACGAGCAGTACTTC. Its translation is CASSFGQGYEQYF. This sequence joins TRBV27 and TRBJ2-7; TRBD1 matches 8 bases. The length of the CDR3 is 13 residues. V shed 3 bases, J shed 3 bases, and the junction held 1 base outside the gene matches. Germline lookup yields CDR1 MNHEY and CDR2 SMNVEV (reference sequence).

This rearrangement joins TRBV5-1 to TRBJ2-6, with 7 positions matching TRBD1. J lost 0 bases, V lost 1 base, and 7 bases had no gene match. The CDR3 is 18 amino acids. Germline loops: CDR1 SGHRS, CDR2 YFSETQ. This CDR3 reads CASSLSGQALSGANVLTF. The CDR3 nucleotides read TGCGCCAGCAGCTTGTCCGGACAGGCCCTCTCTGGGGCCAACGTCCTGACTTTC.

This clone was counted only a few times. The chain is built from TRBV7-8 and TRBJ1-2, with 11 bases matching TRBD1. With V trimmed by 3 bases and J by 3 bases, 3 bases remained unmatched. Germline CDR1 reads SGHVS; CDR2 reads FQNEAQ. The CDR3 runs to 15 residues. CDR3 loop: CASSFRDRGDYGYTF. The CDR3 bases are TGTGCCAGCAGCTTTCGGGACAGGGGGGACTATGGCTACACCTTC. Using reference TRBV7-8 and TRBJ1-2 for the parts outside the CDR3, the full variable domain is GAGVSQSPRYKVAKRGQDVALRCDPISGHVSLFWYQQALGQGPEFLTYFQNEAQLDKSGLPSDRFFAERPEGSVSTLKIQRTQQEDSAVYLCASSFRDRGDYGYTFGSGTRLTVV.

DNA for the CDR3: TGTGCCAGCAGCACTCAGACTAGCGGTTGGTCAGATACGCAGTATTTT. It codes for CASSTQTSGWSDTQYF. The chain combines TRBV7-6 with TRBJ2-3, with 9 bases lining up with TRBD2. Germline-derived CDR1 and CDR2 are SGHVS and FNYEAQ. CDR3 length: 16 residues. Unmatched junction bases numbered 10, after V lost 5 bases and J lost 4 bases.

The V call is TRBV6-1, the J call TRBJ2-1; 8 nucleotides match TRBD1. The CDR3 consists of 15 residues. The germline gives CDR1 MNHNS, CDR2 SASEGT. V was pared by 5 bases and J by 3 bases, with 6 bases of the junction left unmatched. The CDR3 coding sequence is TGTGCCAGCAGTACCACGGGACAGGTCTACAATGAGCAGTTCTTC. This translates into CASSTTGQVYNEQFF.

The chain joins TRBV29-1 to TRBJ2-7, with 10 bases matching TRBD1. Per the germline V gene, CDR1 is SQVTM and CDR2 is ANQGSEA. The CDR3 is made up of 16 amino acids. Trimming cost V 0 bases and J 1 base; bases outside gene matches: 6. CDR3 sequence (DNA): TGCAGCGTTGAAGATGTTTCGGGACAGGGGTCCTACGAGCAGTACTTC. Protein sequence: CSVEDVSGQGSYEQYF.

The gene calls are TRBV7-9 and TRBJ2-2, with 8 positions matching TRBD1. The CDR3 sequence is 16 residues long. Losses at the gene ends were 5 bases for V and 0 bases for J; bases not matched to a gene: 5. Germline lookup yields CDR1 SEHNR and CDR2 FQNEAQ (reference sequence). The CDR3, as DNA: TGTGCCAGCAGCCCCCCGGGACAGGCGAACACCGGGGAGCTGTTTTTT. As protein: CASSPPGQANTGELFF. Using reference TRBV7-9 and TRBJ2-2 for the parts outside the CDR3, the full variable domain is DTGVSQNPRHKITKRGQNVTFRCDPISEHNRLYWYRQTLGQGPEFLTYFQNEAQLEKSRLLSDRFSAERPKGSFSTLEIQRTEQGDSAMYLCASSPPGQANTGELFFGEGSRLTVL.

This chain uses TRBV29-1 with TRBJ1-1; TRBD1 matches 7 bases. This CDR3 comprises 14 residues. The V and J ends lost 7 bases and 4 bases, in that order; junction bases with no gene match: 12. In germline, CDR1 is SQVTM, CDR2 ANQGSEA. CDR3 residues: CSGWTGREGTEAFF. Written as DNA, the CDR3 is TGCAGCGGATGGACAGGACGGGAAGGCACTGAAGCTTTCTTT.

The DNA for the CDR3 is TGTGCCAGCGATCAGACTAATGAAAAACTGTTTTTT. It codes for CASDQTNEKLFF. This chain uses TRBV9 with TRBJ1-4; no clear D gene. Trimming left V 7 bases short and J 2 bases short, with 6 bases between. The CDR3 spans 12 residues. Germline V lookup: CDR1 SGDLS, CDR2 YYNGEE.

V is TRBV19 and J is TRBJ1-2, with D perhaps TRBD1 (5 bases). Per germline, CDR1 LNHDA and CDR2 SQIVND (reference sequence). V lost 5 bases and J 6 bases, leaving 10 bases between the germline ends. This CDR3 region has 12 residues. The CDR3, as DNA: TGTGCCAGTAGTTCCCCAGGGAATGGCTACACCTTC. Amino acids: CASSSPGNGYTF.

The chain recombines TRBV4-3 with TRBJ2-7, with D perhaps TRBD1 (5 bases). Between the trimmed V and J ends, which lost 1 base and 1 base, there was a span of 11 bases. The germline CDR1 and CDR2 sequences are LGHNA and YSLEER. The CDR3 is made up of 15 amino acids. CDR3 in DNA: TGCGCCAGCAGCCAAGTAAGGGGTTATTCCTACGAGCAGTACTTC. It translates to CASSQVRGYSYEQYF.

The J gene is TRBJ2-1, the V gene TRBV7-2; D gene ambiguous. V was shortened by 2 bases and J by 7 bases, with 12 bases between the two germline ends. Germline CDR1 reads SGHTA; CDR2 reads FQGNSA. This CDR3 spans 14 amino acids. In nucleotides, the CDR3 is TGTGCCAGCAGCTTAACAGACGACAAGAATGAGCAGTTCTTC. It encodes CASSLTDDKNEQFF.

The V and J genes are TRBV7-2 and TRBJ2-7, with D maybe TRBD2 (6 bases). This CDR3 spans 15 amino acids. V lost 3 bases, J lost 2 bases, and 14 bases lay in between. Looked up from germline, CDR1 is SGHTA and CDR2 is FQGNSA. The CDR3 is CASSLIVAEAYEQYF. The CDR3 DNA reads as TGTGCCAGCAGCTTGATCGTAGCGGAGGCCTACGAGCAGTACTTC. Full variable domain (rest looked up from reference TRBV7-2 and TRBJ2-7): GAGVSQSPSNKVTEKGKDVELRCDPISGHTALYWYRQSLGQGLEFLIYFQGNSAPDKSGLPSDRFSAERTGGSVSTLTIQRTQQEDSAVYLCASSLIVAEAYEQYFGPGTRLTVT.

The chain couples TRBV5-1 to TRBJ2-1; 8 nucleotides agree with TRBD2. This CDR3 spans 15 amino acids. Germline V gene data show CDR1 as SGHRS and CDR2 as YFSETQ. With V trimmed by 4 bases and J by 6 bases, 9 bases remained unmatched. CDR3 coding DNA: TGCGCCAGCAGCGCAAGCGGGAGCGGCCTCAATGAGCAGTTCTTC. The encoded protein is CASSASGSGLNEQFF.